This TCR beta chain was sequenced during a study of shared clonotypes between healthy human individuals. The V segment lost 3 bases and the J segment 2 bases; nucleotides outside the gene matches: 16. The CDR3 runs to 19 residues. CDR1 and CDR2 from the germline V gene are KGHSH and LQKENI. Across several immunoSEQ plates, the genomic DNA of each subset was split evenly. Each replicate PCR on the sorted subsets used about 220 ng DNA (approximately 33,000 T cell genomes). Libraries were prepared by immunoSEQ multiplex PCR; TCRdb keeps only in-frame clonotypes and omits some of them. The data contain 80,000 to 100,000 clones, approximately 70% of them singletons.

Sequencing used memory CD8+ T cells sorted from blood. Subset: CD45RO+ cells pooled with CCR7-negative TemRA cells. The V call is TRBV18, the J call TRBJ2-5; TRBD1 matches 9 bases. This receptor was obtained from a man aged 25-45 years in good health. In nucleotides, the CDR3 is TGTGCCAGCTCACCCCCGACGGGACAGGGCCTAAGAATACAAGAGACCCAGTACTTC. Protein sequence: CASSPPTGQGLRIQETQYF.